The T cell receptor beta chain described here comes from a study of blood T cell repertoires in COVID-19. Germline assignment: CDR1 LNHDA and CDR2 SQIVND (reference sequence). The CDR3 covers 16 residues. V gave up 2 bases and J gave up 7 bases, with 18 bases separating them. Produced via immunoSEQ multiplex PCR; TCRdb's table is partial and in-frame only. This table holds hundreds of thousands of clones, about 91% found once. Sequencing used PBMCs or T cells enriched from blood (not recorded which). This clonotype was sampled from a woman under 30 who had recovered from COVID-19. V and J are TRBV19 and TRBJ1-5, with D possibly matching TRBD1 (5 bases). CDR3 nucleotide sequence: TGTGCCAGTAGTATAACGACAGCCGATTCGGGCCAGCCCCAGCATTTT. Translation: CASSITTADSGQPQHF. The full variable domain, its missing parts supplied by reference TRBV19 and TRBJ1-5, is DGGITQSPKYLFRKEGQNVTLSCEQNLNHDAMYWYRQDPGQGLRLIYYSQIVNDFQKGDIAEGYSVSREKKESFPLTVTSAQKNPTAFYLCASSITTADSGQPQHFGDGTRLSIL.